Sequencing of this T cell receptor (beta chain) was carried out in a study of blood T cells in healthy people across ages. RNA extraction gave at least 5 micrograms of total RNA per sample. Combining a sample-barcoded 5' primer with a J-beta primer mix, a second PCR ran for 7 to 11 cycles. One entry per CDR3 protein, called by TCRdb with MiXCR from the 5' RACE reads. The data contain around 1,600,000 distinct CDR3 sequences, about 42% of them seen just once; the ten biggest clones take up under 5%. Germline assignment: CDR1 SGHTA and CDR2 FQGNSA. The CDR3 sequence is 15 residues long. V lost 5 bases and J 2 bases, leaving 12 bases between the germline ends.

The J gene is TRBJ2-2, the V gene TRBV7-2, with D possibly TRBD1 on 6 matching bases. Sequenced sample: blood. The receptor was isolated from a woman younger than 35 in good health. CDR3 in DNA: TGTGCCAGCAGCACCGTGGGGACAAACACCGGGGAGCTGTTTTTT. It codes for CASSTVGTNTGELFF.